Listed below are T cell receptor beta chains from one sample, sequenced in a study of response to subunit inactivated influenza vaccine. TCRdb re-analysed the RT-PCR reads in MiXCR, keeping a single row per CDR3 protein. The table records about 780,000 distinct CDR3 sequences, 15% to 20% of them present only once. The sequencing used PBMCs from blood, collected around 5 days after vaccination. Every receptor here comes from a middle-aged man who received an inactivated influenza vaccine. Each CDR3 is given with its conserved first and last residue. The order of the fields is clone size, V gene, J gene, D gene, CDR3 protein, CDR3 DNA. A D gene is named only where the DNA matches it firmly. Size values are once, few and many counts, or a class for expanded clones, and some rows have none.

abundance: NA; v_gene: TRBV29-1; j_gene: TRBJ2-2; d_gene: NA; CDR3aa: CSVMGANFGAGELFF; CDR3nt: NA
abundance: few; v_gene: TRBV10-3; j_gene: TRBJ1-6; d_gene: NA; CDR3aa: CATRDGPYNSPLHF; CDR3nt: TGTGCCACCCGGGACGGCCCCTATAATTCACCCCTCCACTTT
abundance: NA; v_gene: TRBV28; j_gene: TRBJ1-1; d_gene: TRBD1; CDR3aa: CASSFYFGDRGPTEAFF; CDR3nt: TGTGCCAGCAGTTTTTATTTTGGGGACAGGGGGCCCACTGAAGCTTTCTTT
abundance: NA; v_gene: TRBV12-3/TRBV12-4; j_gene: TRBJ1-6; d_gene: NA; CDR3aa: CASRRGEESPLHF; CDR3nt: TGTGCCAGCAGGAGGGGGGAAGAATCACCCCTCCACTTT
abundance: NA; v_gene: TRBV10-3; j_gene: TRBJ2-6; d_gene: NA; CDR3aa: CAISDAGQQAGANVLTF; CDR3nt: TGTGCCATCAGTGACGCGGGACAGCAAGCTGGGGCCAACGTCCTGACTTTC
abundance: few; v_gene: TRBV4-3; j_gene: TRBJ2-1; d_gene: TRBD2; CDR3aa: CASSQDGLAGSNEQFF; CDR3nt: TGCGCCAGCAGCCAAGATGGGCTAGCGGGGAGCAATGAGCAGTTCTTC
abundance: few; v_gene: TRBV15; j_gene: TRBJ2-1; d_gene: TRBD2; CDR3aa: CATSRAGLANYNEQFF; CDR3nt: TGTGCCACCAGCAGAGCGGGACTAGCTAACTACAATGAGCAGTTCTTC
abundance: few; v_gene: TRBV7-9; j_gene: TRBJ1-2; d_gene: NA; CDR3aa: CASRKDVNYGYTF; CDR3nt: TGTGCCAGCAGAAAGGACGTTAACTATGGCTACACCTTC
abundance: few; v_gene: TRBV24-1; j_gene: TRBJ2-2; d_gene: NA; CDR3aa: CATSLNTGELFF; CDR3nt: TGTGCCACCAGTCTGAACACCGGGGAGCTGTTTTTT
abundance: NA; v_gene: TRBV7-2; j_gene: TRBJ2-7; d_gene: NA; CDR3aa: CASSDPPFYEQYF; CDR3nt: TGTGCCAGCAGCGACCCGCCCTTCTACGAGCAGTACTTC
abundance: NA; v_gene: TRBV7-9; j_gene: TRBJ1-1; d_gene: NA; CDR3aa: CASSLVSGWGTEAFF; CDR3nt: TGTGCCAGCAGCTTAGTTTCCGGGTGGGGCACTGAAGCTTTCTTT
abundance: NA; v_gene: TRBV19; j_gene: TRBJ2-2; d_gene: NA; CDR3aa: CASSMQDSGTGELFF; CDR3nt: TGTGCCAGTAGTATGCAGGACAGCGGGACCGGGGAGCTGTTTTTT
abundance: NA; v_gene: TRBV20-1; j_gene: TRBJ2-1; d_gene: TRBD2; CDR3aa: CSAQRRSGSTNEQFF; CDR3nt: TGCAGTGCCCAGAGGAGGAGCGGGAGTACGAATGAGCAGTTCTTC
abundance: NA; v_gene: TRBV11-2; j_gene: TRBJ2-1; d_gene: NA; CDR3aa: CASSRDRFSSYNEQFF; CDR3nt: TGTGCCAGCAGCCGAGACAGATTCAGCTCCTACAATGAGCAGTTCTTC
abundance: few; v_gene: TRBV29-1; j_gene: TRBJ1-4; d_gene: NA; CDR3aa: CSFSGGRGEEKLFF; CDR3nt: TGCAGCTTCTCGGGCGGCAGGGGTGAAGAAAAACTGTTTTTT
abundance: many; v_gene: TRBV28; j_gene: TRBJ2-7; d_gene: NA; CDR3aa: CASSFLTYEQYF; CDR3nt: TGTGCCAGCAGTTTTTTGACCTACGAGCAGTACTTC
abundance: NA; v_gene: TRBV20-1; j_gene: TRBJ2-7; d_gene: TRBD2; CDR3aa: CSARMGLAFDEQYF; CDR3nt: TGCAGTGCTAGGATGGGACTAGCGTTCGACGAGCAGTACTTC
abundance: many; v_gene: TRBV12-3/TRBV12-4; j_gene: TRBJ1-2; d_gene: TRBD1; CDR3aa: CASSSDRVGGYTF; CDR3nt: TGTGCCAGCAGTTCAGACAGGGTTGGTGGCTACACCTTC
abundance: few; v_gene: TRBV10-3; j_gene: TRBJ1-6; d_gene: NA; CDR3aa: CAISERGLSSYNSPLHF; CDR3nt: TGTGCCATCAGTGAGAGGGGCCTAAGCTCCTATAATTCACCCCTCCACTTT
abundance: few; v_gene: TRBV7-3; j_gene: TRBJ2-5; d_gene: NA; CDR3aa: CASSLSGQRQETQYF; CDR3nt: TGTGCCAGCAGCTTATCAGGACAGAGACAAGAGACCCAGTACTTC
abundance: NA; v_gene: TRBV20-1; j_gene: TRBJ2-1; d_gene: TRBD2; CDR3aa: CSARTSRGSPGNEQFF; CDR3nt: TGCAGTGCTAGGACTAGCCGGGGGTCCCCCGGCAATGAGCAGTTCTTC
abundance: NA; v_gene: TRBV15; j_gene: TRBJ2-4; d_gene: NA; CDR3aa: CATSRDSLGVAKNIQYF; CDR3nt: TGTGCCACCAGCAGAGATTCCTTAGGGGTAGCCAAAAACATTCAGTACTTC
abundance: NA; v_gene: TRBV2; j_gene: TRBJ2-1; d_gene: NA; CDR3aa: CASRPKATGEQFF; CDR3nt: TGTGCCAGCAGACCCAAGGCGACCGGTGAGCAGTTCTTC